This T cell receptor beta chain was identified during a study of blood T cell repertoires in COVID-19. The germline V gene encodes CDR1 SGHRS and CDR2 YFSETQ. The CDR3 spans 14 residues. Trimming at V came to 4 bases and at J to 7 bases, leaving 7 bases not matched to a gene. Sequenced by immunoSEQ multiplex PCR; TCRdb stores in-frame clones only, minus some. The profile shows fewer than 200,000 clones, around four fifths of them singletons. The clonotype was recovered from a woman in her fifties or sixties who had recovered from COVID-19. Sample: PBMCs or T cells enriched from blood (not recorded which). V is TRBV5-1 and J is TRBJ1-5; the match to TRBD1 covers 8 bases. CDR3 sequence: CASSLTGTGQPQHF. The CDR3 nucleotides read TGCGCCAGCAGCCTGACAGGGACAGGACAGCCCCAGCATTTT.